This T cell receptor beta chain was sequenced for a study of identifying expanded T cells in peripheral blood. This CDR3 spans 13 amino acids. The germline V and J ends were trimmed by 0 bases and 8 bases, with 8 bases remaining between them. Germline V gene lookup returns CDR1 PRHDT and CDR2 FYEKMQ (reference sequence). Here immunoSEQ multiplex PCR was the method, and the copy in TCRdb shows in-frame clones only, minus some. The table records 70,000 or so clones, roughly 90% of them present only once. Healthy donors had no documented immune events, such as infections, while sampled. The chain combines TRBV13 with TRBJ1-5; D is ambiguous. This clonotype was obtained from a person aged 18 to 70 in good health. Input material: blood. The CDR3 DNA is TGTGCCAGCAGCTTAGGCCGGTACGAGCCCCAGCATTTT. Encoded protein: CASSLGRYEPQHF. The full variable domain, with the rest looked up from reference TRBV13 and TRBJ1-5, is AAGVIQSPRHLIKEKRETATLKCYPIPRHDTVYWYQQGPGQDPQFLISFYEKMQSDKGSIPDRFSAQQFSDYHSELNMSSLELGDSALYFCASSLGRYEPQHFGDGTRLSIL.